This T cell receptor beta chain was documented in a study of identical twins. Overall study results and limits: Within cord blood, abundant beta clonotypes carried fewer insertions, but memory repertoires showed no such trend.

At least ten counts were recorded for this clonotype. Its antigen is not identified. Germline CDR1 is SGHKS and CDR2 is YYEKEE (reference sequence). The CDR3 runs 14 residues. Trimming removed 2 bases from V and 12 bases from J; junction bases left unmatched: 10. TCRdb re-called the 5' RACE reads with MiXCR, one entry per CDR3 protein. Here the sample spans about 160,000 distinct CDR3 sequences, around 3.5% being singletons. The sequenced material came from memory T cells sorted from blood. The gene calls are TRBV5-5 and TRBJ1-2; 10 bases are shared with TRBD1. The source of this sequence is a man younger than 35 in good health. The CDR3 region has the DNA TGTGCCAGCAGCTTCTCGGGACAGGGGCCCGGAAACACCTTC. This translates into CASSFSGQGPGNTF.